Detailed here is one TCR beta chain. The sample comes from a study of blood T cells in healthy people across ages. Together with a sample-barcoded 5' primer, a J-beta primer mix was included in a second PCR lasting 7 to 11 cycles. TCRdb recomputed calls from the 5' RACE reads with MiXCR, one row per CDR3 protein. The sample carries hundreds of thousands of distinct CDR3 sequences, under 55% recorded once. The source material was blood. This clonotype originated in a man aged 60 to 69 in good health.

The CDR3 reads CSASFLGQGSKTQYF. The CDR3 DNA follows: TGCAGTGCGAGCTTCCTCGGGCAGGGTAGTAAGACCCAGTACTTC. V and J are TRBV20-1 and TRBJ2-5; tentatively, D is TRBD1 (5 bases). Germline CDR1 is DFQATT and CDR2 is SNEGSKA (reference sequence). The V end lost 6 bases, the J end lost 6 bases, and 23 bases lay between the germline ends. This CDR3 has 15 residues.